At least ten counts were recorded for the clone carrying this T cell receptor (beta chain). As yet, its antigen is unknown. CDR3 length: 14 amino acids. With 0 bases removed from V and 6 bases from J, the gap between germline ends came to 10 bases. Germline values: CDR1 LGHNA, CDR2 YSLEER. This sample was taken from a study of T-cell memory formation after mild COVID-19. Study results and caveats: Mostly located in CM and EM were contracting CD4+ clones, with contracting CD8+ clones located in EMRA.

TCRdb passed the 5' RACE reads through MiXCR, listing each CDR3 protein once. The sample has about 90,000 distinct CDR3 sequences, roughly an eighth seen once. The J gene is TRBJ2-3, the V gene TRBV4-3, with no clear D. Sequenced sample: PBMCs or a T cell subset sorted from them (not recorded which). The TCR comes from an adult woman who had mild COVID-19 (a few samples of this study predate the infection). Cell type and time point are not known. The CDR3 region is CASSQDSLADTQYF. The CDR3, as DNA: TGCGCCAGCAGCCAAGACTCTCTGGCGGATACGCAGTATTTT.